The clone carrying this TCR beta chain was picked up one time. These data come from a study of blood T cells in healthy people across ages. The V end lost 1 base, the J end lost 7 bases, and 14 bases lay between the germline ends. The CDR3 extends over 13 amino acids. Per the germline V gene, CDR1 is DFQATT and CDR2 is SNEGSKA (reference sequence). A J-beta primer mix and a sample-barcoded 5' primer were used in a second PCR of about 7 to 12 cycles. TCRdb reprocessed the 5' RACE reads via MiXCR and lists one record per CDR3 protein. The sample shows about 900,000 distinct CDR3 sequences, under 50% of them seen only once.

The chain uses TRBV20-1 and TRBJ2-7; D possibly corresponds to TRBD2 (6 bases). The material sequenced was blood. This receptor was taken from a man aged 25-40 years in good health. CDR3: CSARVRQAGEQYF. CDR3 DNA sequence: TGCAGTGCTAGAGTACGGCAGGCGGGGGAGCAGTACTTC.